This TCR beta chain came from a study of T cell responses to AZD1222 COVID-19 vaccine. Broader study findings: Once two AZD1222 doses were given, Spike-specific TCR breadth and depth went up.

Produced via immunoSEQ multiplex PCR; TCRdb's table is partial and in-frame only. The table lists approximately 69,000 clones, around 78% of them singletons. Details on this clone: Antigen: not known.

Analyses pooled second doses at about 4 or about 12 weeks. The sample was peripheral blood, taken 28 days after the second AZD1222 dose. This receptor was taken from an adult who received the AZD1222 COVID-19 vaccine.

The CDR3 spells CASSDPGLENEKLFF. For the CDR3, the DNA is TGTGCCAGCAGCGACCCGGGACTAGAAAATGAAAAACTGTTTTTT. The chain employs TRBV7-6 and TRBJ1-4; D may be TRBD1 (5 bases). CDR3 length: 15 residues. V gave up 5 bases and J gave up 5 bases, with 15 bases separating them. The germline gives CDR1 SGHVS, CDR2 FNYEAQ.